This TCR beta chain is drawn from a study of cytomegalovirus exposure and HLA in healthy donors. The CDR3 extends over 15 amino acids. CDR1 and CDR2 (germline): KGHSH, LQKENI. V was clipped by 2 bases and J by 5 bases, with 15 bases between them. PCR involved 60 Vbeta and 13 Jbeta primers. The method was immunoSEQ multiplex PCR; TCRdb's version includes in-frame clones alone and lacks a portion of them. The sample yields 54,000 or so clones, about 50% seen once. This sequence joins TRBV18 and TRBJ1-1, with a weak D call TRBD1 (6 bases). Source material: PBMCs. This TCR came from a human donor in good health. CDR3 coding DNA: TGTGCCAGCTCACCAGCCCCTGACAGGTGGACTGAAGCTTTCTTT. It is translated as CASSPAPDRWTEAFF.